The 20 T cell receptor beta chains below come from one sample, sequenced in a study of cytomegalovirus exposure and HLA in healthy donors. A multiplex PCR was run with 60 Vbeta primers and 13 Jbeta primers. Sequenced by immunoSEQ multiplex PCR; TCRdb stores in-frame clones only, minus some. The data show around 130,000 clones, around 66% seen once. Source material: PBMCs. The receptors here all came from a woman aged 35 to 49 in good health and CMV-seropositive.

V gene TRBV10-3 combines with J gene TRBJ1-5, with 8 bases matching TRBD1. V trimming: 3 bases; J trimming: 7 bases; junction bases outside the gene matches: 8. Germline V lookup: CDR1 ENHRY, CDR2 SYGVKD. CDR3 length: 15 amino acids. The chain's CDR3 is CAISDTGQGRQPQHF. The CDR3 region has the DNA TGTGCCATCAGTGACACAGGACAGGGCCGACAGCCCCAGCATTTT.

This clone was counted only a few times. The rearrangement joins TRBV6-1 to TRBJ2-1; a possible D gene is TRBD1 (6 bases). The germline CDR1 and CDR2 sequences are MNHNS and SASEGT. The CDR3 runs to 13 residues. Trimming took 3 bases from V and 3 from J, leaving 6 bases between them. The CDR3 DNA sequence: TGTGCCAGCAGTGAGGACAGCTACAATGAGCAGTTCTTC. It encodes CASSEDSYNEQFF.

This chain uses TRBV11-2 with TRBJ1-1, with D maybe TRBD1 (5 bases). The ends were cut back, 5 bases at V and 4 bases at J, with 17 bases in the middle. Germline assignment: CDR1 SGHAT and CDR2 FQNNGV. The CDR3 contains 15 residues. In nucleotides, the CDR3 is TGTGCCAGCAGCCCTATCCGGGGGGTCGGCACTGAAGCTTTCTTT. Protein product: CASSPIRGVGTEAFF.

The CDR3 sequence is CASSVDNARDQPQHF. CDR3 bases: TGTGCCAGCAGCGTAGATAACGCCCGGGATCAGCCCCAGCATTTT. The rearrangement uses TRBV9 and TRBJ1-5; no reliable D call. V gave up 0 bases and J gave up 5 bases, with 12 bases separating them. CDR1 SGDLS and CDR2 YYNGEE come from the germline V gene. The CDR3 loop spans 15 amino acids.

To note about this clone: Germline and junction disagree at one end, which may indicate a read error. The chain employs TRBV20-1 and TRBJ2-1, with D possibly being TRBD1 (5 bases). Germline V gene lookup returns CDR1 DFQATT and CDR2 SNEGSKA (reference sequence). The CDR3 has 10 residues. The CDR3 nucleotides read TGCAGTGCTAGGGACCGAGTAGGGGTCTTC. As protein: CSARDRVGVF.

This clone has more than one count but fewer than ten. The CDR3 nucleotides are TGTGCCAGCAGGGCTGGGCTGAGCAATCAGCCCCAGCATTTT. It yields the protein CASRAGLSNQPQHF. The rearrangement joins TRBV2 to TRBJ1-5; D remains unclear. Trimming stripped 6 bases from V and 1 base from J, with 10 bases between. This CDR3 is 14 amino acids long. CDR1 SNHLY and CDR2 FYNNEI come from the germline V gene.

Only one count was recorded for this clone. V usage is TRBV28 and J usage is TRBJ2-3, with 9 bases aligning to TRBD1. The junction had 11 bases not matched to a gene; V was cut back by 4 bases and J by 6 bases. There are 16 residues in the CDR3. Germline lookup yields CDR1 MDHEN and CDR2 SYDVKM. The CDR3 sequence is CASSSQGQGILDTQYF. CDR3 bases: TGTGCCAGCAGTTCACAGGGACAGGGAATTTTGGATACGCAGTATTTT.

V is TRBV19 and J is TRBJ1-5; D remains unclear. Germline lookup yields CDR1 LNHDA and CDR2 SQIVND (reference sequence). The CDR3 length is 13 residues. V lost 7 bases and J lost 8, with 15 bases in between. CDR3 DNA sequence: TGTGCCAGTACGGGTACATGGCTTGAGCCCCAGCATTTT. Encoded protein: CASTGTWLEPQHF.

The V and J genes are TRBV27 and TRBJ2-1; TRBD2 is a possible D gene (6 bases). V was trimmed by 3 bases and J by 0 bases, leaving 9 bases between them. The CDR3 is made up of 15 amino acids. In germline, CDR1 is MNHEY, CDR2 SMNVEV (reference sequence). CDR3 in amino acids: CASSFGGGSYNEQFF. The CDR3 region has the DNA TGTGCCAGCAGTTTTGGGGGAGGCTCCTACAATGAGCAGTTCTTC.

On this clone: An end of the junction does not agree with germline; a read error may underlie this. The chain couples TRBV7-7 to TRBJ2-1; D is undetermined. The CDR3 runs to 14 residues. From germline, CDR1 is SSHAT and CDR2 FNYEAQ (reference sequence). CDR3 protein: CASSLGNANNEQFF. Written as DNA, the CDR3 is TGTGCTAGCAGCTTAGGAAATGCGAACAATGAGCAGTTCTTC.

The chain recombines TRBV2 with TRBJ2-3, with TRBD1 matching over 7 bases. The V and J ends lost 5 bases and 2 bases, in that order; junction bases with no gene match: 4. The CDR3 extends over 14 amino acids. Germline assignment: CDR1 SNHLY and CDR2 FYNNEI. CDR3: CASSRQGNTDTQYF. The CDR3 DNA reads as TGTGCCAGCAGTCGACAGGGAAACACAGATACGCAGTATTTT.

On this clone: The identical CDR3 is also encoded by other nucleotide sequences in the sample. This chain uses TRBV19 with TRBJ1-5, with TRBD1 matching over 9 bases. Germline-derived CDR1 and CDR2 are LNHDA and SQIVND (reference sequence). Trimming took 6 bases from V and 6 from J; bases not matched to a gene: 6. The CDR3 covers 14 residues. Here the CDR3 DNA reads TGTGCCAGTAGCTCAACAGGGGGCGGTCAGCCCCAGCATTTT. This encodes CASSSTGGGQPQHF.

The CDR3 protein is CASSPLADNEQFF. For the CDR3, the DNA is TGTGCCAGTAGTCCACTAGCGGACAATGAGCAGTTCTTC. This chain uses TRBV19 with TRBJ2-1, with TRBD2 matching 8 bases. V shed 5 bases, J shed 5 bases, and the junction held 2 bases outside the gene matches. Per the germline V gene, CDR1 is LNHDA and CDR2 is SQIVND (reference sequence). The CDR3 is made up of 13 amino acids. Full variable domain (rest looked up from reference TRBV19 and TRBJ2-1): DGGITQSPKYLFRKEGQNVTLSCEQNLNHDAMYWYRQDPGQGLRLIYYSQIVNDFQKGDIAEGYSVSREKKESFPLTVTSAQKNPTAFYLCASSPLADNEQFFGPGTRLTVL.

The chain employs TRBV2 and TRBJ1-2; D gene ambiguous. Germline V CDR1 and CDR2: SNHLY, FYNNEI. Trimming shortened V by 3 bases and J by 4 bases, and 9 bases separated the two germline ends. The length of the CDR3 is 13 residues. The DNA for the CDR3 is TGTGCCAGCAGTGATGGGCTTTTCTATGGCTACACCTTC. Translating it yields CASSDGLFYGYTF.

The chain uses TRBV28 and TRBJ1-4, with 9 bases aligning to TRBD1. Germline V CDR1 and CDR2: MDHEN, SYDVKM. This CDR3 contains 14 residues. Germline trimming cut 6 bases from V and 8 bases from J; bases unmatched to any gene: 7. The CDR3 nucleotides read TGTGCCAGCAGGAGTTCCGGGACAGGGGAAAAACTGTTTTTT. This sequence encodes CASRSSGTGEKLFF. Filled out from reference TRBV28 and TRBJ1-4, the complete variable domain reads DVKVTQSSRYLVKRTGEKVFLECVQDMDHENMFWYRQDPGLGLRLIYFSYDVKMKEKGDIPEGYSVSREKKERFSLILESASTNQTSMYLCASRSSGTGEKLFFGSGTQLSVL.

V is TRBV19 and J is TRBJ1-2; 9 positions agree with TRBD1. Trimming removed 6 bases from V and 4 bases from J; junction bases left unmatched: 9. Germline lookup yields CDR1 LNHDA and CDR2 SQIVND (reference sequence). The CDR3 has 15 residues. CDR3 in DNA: TGTGCCAGTAGCGCACTCTGGACAGGGGCCTATGGCTACACCTTC. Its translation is CASSALWTGAYGYTF.

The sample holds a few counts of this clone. The CDR3 is CASSQQGGYEQYF. Here the CDR3 DNA reads TGTGCCAGTAGTCAACAGGGTGGCTACGAGCAGTACTTC. The V and J genes are TRBV19 and TRBJ2-7, with a tentative D call TRBD1 (6 bases). The CDR3 spans 13 residues. Deletions cut 5 bases from V and 3 bases from J, with 11 bases between. Germline V gene data show CDR1 as LNHDA and CDR2 as SQIVND (reference sequence). Together with reference TRBV19 and TRBJ2-7, the CDR3 gives the full variable domain: DGGITQSPKYLFRKEGQNVTLSCEQNLNHDAMYWYRQDPGQGLRLIYYSQIVNDFQKGDIAEGYSVSREKKESFPLTVTSAQKNPTAFYLCASSQQGGYEQYFGPGTRLTVT.

DNA for the CDR3: TGCGCCAGCAGCTCGGATCAGGACTTCTATGGCTACACCTTC. This sequence encodes CASSSDQDFYGYTF. The chain combines TRBV5-1 with TRBJ1-2, with D uncertain. Germline V lookup: CDR1 SGHRS, CDR2 YFSETQ. The germline V and J ends were trimmed by 3 bases and 4 bases, with 13 bases remaining between them. The CDR3 runs to 14 residues.

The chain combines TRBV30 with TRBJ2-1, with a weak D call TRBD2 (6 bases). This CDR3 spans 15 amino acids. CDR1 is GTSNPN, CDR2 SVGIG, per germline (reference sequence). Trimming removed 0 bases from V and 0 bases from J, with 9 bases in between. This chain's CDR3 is CAWSVTGSSYNEQFF. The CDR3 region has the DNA TGTGCCTGGAGTGTAACCGGGAGCTCCTACAATGAGCAGTTCTTC.

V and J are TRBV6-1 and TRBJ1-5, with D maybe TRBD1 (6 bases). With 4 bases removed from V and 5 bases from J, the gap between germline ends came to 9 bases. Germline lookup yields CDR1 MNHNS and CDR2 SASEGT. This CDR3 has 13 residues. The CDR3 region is CASSVTGYQPQHF. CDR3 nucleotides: TGTGCCAGCAGTGTGACAGGTTATCAGCCCCAGCATTTT.